This TCR beta chain was recovered during a study of blood T cell repertoires in COVID-19. Study-level background: The United States, Italy and Spain were the sources of the acute and convalescent COVID-19 samples. In each case, the material was cDNA or gDNA derived from T cells, B-cell-depleted T cells, or PBMCs.

Patients of the Seattle cohort, enrolled during active infection, were followed longitudinally. Original processing notes: Nucleated cell number was recorded as an estimate derived from reference gene primer amplification. Profiled with immunoSEQ multiplex PCR; TCRdb holds only in-frame clones, not every one. Clonal size and the V and J genes are those of that table, whereas D and trimming came from the DNA. The repertoire holds about 180,000 clones, with 85% to 90% as singletons. This receptor was obtained from a woman between 70 and 85 years old with COVID-19, enrolled during active disease. The sample consisted of peripheral blood.

Written as DNA, the CDR3 is TGCGCCAGCAGCCAAGGAGTGTACTATGGCTACACCTTC. Residues: CASSQGVYYGYTF. V and J are TRBV4-1 and TRBJ1-2; D remains ambiguous. CDR1 is MGHRA and CDR2 is YSYEKL in the germline V gene. Deletions cut 1 base from V and 3 bases from J, with 6 bases between. The CDR3 sequence is 13 residues long.